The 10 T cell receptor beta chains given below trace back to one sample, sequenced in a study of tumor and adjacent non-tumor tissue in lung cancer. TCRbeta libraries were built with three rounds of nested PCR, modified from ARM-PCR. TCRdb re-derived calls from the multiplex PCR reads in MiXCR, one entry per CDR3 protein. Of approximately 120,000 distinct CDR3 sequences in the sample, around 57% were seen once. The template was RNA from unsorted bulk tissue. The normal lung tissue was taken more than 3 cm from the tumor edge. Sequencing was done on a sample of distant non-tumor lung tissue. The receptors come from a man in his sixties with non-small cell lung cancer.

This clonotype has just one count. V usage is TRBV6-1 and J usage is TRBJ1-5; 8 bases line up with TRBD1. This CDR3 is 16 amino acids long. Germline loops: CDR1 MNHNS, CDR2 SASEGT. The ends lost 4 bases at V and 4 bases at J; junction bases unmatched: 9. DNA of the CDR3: TGTGCCAGCAGTGGTCGAGACAGGGGCAGGAATCAGCCCCAGCATTTT. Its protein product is CASSGRDRGRNQPQHF.

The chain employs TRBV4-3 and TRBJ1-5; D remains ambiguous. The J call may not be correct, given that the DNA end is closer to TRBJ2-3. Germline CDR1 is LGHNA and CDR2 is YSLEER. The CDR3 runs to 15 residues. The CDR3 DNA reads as TGCGCCAGCAGCCAACATTTATCACAGAATCAGCCCCAGTATTTT. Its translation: CASSQHLSQNQPQYF.

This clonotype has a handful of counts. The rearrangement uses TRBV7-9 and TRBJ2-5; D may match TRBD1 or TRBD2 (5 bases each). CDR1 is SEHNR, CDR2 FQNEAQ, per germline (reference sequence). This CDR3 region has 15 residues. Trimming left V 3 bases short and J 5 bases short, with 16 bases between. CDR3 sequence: CASSLGPGRWETQYF. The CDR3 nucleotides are TGTGCCAGCAGCTTGGGCCCGGGGCGGTGGGAGACCCAGTACTTC.

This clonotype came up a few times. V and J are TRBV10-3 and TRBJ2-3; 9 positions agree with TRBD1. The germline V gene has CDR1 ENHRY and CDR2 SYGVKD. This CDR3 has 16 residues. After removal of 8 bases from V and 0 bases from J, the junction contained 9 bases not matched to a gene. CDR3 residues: CAISRDRASSTDTQYF. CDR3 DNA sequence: TGTGCCATCTCCCGGGACAGGGCGTCTAGCACAGATACGCAGTATTTT.

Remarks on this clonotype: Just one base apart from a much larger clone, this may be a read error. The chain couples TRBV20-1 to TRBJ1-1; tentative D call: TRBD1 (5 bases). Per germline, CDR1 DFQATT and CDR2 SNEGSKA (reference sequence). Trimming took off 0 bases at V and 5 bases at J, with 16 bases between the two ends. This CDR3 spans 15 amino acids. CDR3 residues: CSARDSSGLATEAFF. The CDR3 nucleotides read TGCAGTGCTAGAGATTCCTCGGGGCTAGCGACTGAAGCTTTCTTT.

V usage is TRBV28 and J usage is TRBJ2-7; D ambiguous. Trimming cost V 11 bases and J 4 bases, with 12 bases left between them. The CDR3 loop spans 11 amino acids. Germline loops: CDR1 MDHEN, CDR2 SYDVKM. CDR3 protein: CACHGDYEQYF. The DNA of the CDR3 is TGTGCCTGCCACGGAGATTACGAGCAGTACTTC. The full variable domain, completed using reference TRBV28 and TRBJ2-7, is DVKVTQSSRYLVKRTGEKVFLECVQDMDHENMFWYRQDPGLGLRLIYFSYDVKMKEKGDIPEGYSVSREKKERFSLILESASTNQTSMYLCACHGDYEQYFGPGTRLTVT.

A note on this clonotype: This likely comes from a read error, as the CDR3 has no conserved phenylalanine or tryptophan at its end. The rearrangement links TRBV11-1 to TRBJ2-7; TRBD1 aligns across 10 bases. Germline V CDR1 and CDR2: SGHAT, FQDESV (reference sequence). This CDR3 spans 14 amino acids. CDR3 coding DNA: TGTGACAGCAGCTTATCGGGACAGGGGTTCGAGCAGTACTTA. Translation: CDSSLSGQGFEQYL.

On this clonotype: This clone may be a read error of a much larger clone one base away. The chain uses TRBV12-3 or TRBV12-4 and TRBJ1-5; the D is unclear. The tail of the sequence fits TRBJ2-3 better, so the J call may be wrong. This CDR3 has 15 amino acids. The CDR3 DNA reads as TGTGCCAGCAGTTTCGGGCTACGCAGCAATCAGCCCCAGTATTTT. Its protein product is CASSFGLRSNQPQYF.

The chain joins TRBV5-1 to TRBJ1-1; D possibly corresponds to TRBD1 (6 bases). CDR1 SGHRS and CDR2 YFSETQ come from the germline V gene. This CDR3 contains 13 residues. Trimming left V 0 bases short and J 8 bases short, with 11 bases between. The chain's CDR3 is CASSLGWGGEAFF. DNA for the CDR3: TGCGCCAGCAGCTTGGGTTGGGGGGGCGAAGCTTTCTTT. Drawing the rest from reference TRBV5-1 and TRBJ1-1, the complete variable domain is KAGVTQTPRYLIKTRGQQVTLSCSPISGHRSVSWYQQTPGQGLQFLFEYFSETQRNKGNFPGRFSGRQFSNSRSEMNVSTLELGDSALYLCASSLGWGGEAFFGQGTRLTVV.

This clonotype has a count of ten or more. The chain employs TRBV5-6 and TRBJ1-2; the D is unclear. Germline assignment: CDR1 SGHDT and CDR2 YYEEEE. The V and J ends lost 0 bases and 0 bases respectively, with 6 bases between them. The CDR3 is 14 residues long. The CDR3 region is CASSLVAANYGYTF. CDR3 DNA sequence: TGTGCCAGCAGCTTGGTGGCAGCTAACTATGGCTACACCTTC.